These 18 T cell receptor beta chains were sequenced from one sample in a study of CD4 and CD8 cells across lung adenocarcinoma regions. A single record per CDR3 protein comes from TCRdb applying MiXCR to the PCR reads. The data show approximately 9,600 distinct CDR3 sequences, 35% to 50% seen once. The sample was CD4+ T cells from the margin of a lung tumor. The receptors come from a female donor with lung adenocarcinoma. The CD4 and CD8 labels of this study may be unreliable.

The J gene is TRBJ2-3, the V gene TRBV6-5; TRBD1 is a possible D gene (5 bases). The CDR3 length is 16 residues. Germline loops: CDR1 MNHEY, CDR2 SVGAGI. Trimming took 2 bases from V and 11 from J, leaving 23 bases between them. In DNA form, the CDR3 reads TGTGCCAGCAGTTACCGCCAGGCTGCGAGCACAGGTGAGCAGTATTTT. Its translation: CASSYRQAASTGEQYF.

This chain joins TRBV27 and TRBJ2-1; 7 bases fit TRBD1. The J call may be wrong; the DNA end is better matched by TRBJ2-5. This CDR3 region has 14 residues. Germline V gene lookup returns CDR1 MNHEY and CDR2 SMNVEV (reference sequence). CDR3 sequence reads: CASSLKGGAETQYF. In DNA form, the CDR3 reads TGTGCCAGCAGTTTGAAAGGGGGCGCGGAGACCCAGTACTTC.

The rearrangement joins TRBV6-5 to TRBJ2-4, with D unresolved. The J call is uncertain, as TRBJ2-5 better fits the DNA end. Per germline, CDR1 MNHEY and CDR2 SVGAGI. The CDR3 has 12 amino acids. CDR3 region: CASSYGQETQYF. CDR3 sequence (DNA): TGTGCCAGCAGTTATGGGCAAGAGACCCAGTACTTC.

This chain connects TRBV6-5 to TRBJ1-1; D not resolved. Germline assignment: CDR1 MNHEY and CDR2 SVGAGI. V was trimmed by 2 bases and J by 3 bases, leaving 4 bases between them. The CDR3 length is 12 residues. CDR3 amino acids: CASSYRDTEAFF. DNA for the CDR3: TGTGCCAGCAGTTACAGGGACACTGAAGCTTTCTTT.

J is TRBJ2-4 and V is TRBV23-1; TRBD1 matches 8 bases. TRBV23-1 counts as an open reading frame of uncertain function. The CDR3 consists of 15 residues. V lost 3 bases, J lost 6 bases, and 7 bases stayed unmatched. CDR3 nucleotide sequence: TGCGCCAGCAGTCATCGGGACAGGATCGGAAACATTCAGTACTTC. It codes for CASSHRDRIGNIQYF.

The CDR3 DNA reads as TGTGCCAGCAGAGTAGCGGGAGCGGGGAAGACCCAGTACTTC. Protein: CASRVAGAGKTQYF. The V and J genes are TRBV6-1 and TRBJ2-1; 9 positions agree with TRBD2. The closer fit of TRBJ2-5 to the DNA end suggests the J call may be wrong. The CDR3 runs 14 residues. Germline V gene sequence: CDR1 MNHNS, CDR2 SASEGT.

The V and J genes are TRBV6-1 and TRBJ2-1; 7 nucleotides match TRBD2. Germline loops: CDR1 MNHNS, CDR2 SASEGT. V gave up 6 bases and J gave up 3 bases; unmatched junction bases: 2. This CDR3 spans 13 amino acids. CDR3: CASRRDYYNEQFF. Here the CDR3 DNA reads TGTGCCAGCAGGAGGGACTACTACAATGAGCAGTTCTTC.

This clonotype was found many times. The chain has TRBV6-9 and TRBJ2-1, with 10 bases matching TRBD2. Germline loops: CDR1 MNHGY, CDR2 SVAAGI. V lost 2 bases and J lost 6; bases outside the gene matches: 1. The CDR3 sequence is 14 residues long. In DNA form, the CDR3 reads TGTGCCAGCAGTTATAGCGGGAGGGCCAATGAGCAGTTCTTC. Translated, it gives CASSYSGRANEQFF.

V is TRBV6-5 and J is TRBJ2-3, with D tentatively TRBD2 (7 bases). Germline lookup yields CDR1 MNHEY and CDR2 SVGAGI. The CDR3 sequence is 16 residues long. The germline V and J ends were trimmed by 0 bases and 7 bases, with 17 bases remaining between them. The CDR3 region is CASSYSEQGGVNTQYF. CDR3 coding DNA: TGTGCCAGCAGTTACTCGGAACAGGGAGGGGTGAATACGCAGTATTTT.

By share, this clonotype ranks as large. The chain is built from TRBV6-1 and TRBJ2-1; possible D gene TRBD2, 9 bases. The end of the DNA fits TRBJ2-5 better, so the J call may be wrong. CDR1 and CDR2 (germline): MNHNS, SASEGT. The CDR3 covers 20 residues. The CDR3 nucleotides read TGTGCCAGCAGTCCCCTGGGCAGGGGGCTTTCGCGGGAGGGCCGAGGGACCCAGTACTTC. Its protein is CASSPLGRGLSREGRGTQYF.

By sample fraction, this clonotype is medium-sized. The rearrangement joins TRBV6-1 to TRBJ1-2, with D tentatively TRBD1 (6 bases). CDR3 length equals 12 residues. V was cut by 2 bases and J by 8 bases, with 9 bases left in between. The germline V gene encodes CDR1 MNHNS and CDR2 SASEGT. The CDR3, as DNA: TGTGCCAGCAGTGAATTCAGGGGCGGCTACACCTTC. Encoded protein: CASSEFRGGYTF.

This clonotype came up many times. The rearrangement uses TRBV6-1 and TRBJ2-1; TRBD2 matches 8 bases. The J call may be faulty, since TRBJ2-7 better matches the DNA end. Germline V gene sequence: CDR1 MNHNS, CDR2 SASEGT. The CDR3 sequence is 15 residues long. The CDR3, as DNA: TGTGCCAGCAGCCGACCGGGACTAGGGTTCTACGAGCAGTACTTC. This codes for CASSRPGLGFYEQYF.

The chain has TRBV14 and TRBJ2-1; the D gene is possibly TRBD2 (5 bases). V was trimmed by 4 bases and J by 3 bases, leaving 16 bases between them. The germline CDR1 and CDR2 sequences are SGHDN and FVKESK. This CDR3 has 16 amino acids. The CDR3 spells CASSPLWGANYNEQFF. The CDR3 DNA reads TGTGCCAGCAGCCCCCTATGGGGAGCCAACTACAATGAGCAGTTCTTC.

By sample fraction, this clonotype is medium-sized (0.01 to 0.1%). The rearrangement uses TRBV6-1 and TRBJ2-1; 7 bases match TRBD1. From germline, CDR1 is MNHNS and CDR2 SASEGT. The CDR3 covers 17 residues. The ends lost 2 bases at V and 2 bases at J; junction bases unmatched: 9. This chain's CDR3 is CASSESRGRVAYNEQFF. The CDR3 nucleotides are TGTGCCAGCAGTGAAAGTAGGGGGCGGGTGGCCTACAATGAGCAGTTCTTC.

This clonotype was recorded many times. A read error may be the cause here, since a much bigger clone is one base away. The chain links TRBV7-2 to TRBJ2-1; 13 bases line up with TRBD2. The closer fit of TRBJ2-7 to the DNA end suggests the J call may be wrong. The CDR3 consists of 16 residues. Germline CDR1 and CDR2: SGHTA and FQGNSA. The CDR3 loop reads CASSSPGLAGYNEQYF. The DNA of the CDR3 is TGTGCCAGCAGCTCTCCGGGACTAGCGGGGTACAATGAGCAGTACTTC.

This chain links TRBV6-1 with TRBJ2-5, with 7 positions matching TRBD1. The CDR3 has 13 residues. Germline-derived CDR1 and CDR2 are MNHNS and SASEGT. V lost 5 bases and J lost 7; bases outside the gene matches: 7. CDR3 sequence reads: CASSPTGEGTQYF. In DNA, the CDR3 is TGTGCCAGCAGTCCCACAGGGGAAGGGACCCAGTACTTC.

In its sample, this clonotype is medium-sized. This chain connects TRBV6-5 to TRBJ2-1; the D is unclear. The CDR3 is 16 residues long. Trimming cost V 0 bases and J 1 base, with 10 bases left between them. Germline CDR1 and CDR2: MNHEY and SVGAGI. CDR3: CASSYSYQRSYNEQFF. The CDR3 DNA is TGTGCCAGCAGTTACTCGTACCAGCGATCCTACAATGAGCAGTTCTTC.

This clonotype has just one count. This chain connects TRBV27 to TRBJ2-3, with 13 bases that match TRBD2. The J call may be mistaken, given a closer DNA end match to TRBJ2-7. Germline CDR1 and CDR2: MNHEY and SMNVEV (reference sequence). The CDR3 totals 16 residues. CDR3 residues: CASSPSGLAGVYEQYF. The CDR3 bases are TGTGCCAGCAGTCCCTCCGGACTAGCGGGAGTCTACGAGCAGTACTTC.